This T cell receptor beta chain was profiled in a study of blood T cell repertoires in COVID-19. TCRdb's table, derived via immunoSEQ multiplex PCR, lists solely in-frame clones and lacks some. The sample lists 120,000 or so clones; about 84% were seen once. The CDR3 spans 12 residues. CDR1 is SGDLS and CDR2 is YYNGEE in the germline V gene. Trimming took 4 bases from V and 2 from J, leaving 6 bases between them. The genes are TRBV9 and TRBJ1-2, with D possibly being TRBD1 (5 bases). This TCR derives from a man between 60 and 70 years old with acute or convalescent COVID-19. The sequenced material came from peripheral blood. As DNA, the CDR3 is TGTGCCAGCAGCCGGGGGAACTATGGCTACACCTTC. Protein: CASSRGNYGYTF.